The clone carrying this T cell receptor (beta chain) was detected many times. The data stem from a study of metastatic and nonmetastatic thyroid tumors. Thyroid surgery was performed in patients who had received no treatment beforehand. TCRdb re-processed the PCR reads through MiXCR. Among tens of thousands of clones listed, around 15% were seen once. Sample: blood. This TCR was recovered from a female donor with papillary thyroid cancer or a benign thyroid nodule (not recorded which). Some clones in this sample may be carry-over from other donors' samples.

This CDR3 is CASSRGLAGTSYEQYF. CDR3 sequence (DNA): TGTGCCAGTAGTAGAGGACTAGCGGGGACGTCCTACGAGCAGTACTTC. The V and J genes are TRBV19 and TRBJ2-7, with 12 bases identical to TRBD2. Germline V gene lookup returns CDR1 LNHDA and CDR2 SQIVND (reference sequence). The CDR3 has 16 residues. Unmatched junction bases numbered 5, after V lost 4 bases and J lost 1 base.